This T cell receptor beta chain was recorded in a study of blood T cell repertoires in COVID-19 (dated by TCRdb to 2018 to 2021). About the investigation overall: Collaborator samples came from the United States, Italy and Spain and covered acute and convalescent phases of COVID-19. Where available, HLA class I and class II types were taken from metadata supplied by the sample provider and were not determined by assay-based typing. The samples were drawn from two sources: the first 160 participants of the ongoing ImmuneRACE study, and over 950 subjects contributed by 6 global collaborators. The sample metadata nearly always contained a de-identified subject ID, COVID-19 status, age in years and sex. The material from the prospective study consisted of cDNA or gDNA derived from T cells, B-cell-depleted T cells, or PBMCs. Deeply sampled blood TCRbeta repertoires from subjects exposed to, actively infected with, or recovered from COVID-19 were included in the dataset. The repertoires were released in a freely available public database meant as a resource for research on the immune response to SARS-CoV-2. Here is what the overall study found, with its caveats: The quantity of clinical and demographic metadata differed by source and by participant and was supplied without curation.

The immunoSEQ Assay, a bias-controlled multiplex PCR, was used to amplify TCRbeta CDR3 regions from genomic DNA. Per the original workflow: The number of nucleated cells in each sample was estimated from the amplification of reference gene primers within the assay. Sequence reads were collapsed and filtered to measure the absolute abundance of every unique TCRbeta CDR3 rearrangement. For each sample, productive Simpson clonality was calculated as the square root of Simpson's diversity index over productive rearrangements. In TCRdb, the immuneACCESS table is reduced to in-frame sequences with V and J assigned. These tables do not hold every clone; where another copy was compared, an unresolved V gene accounts for under half, and the others remain unexplained. That table gives V, J and clone size, and the DNA gave D and trimming. For this sample there are approximately 360,000 clones; roughly 90% appear just once. Around 6.3% of the sample rests with the top ten.

The junction shows trimming of 2 bases on V and 0 bases on J, and the gene matches do not reach 8 bases of it. From the cysteine up to the phenylalanine, the CDR3 has a length of 17 residues. Left in the record is the CDR3 DNA by itself, 51 bases read in frame from the first base. CDR1 is given as MGHRA and CDR2 as YSYEKL, both from the germline V gene. This clone was counted between two and nine times. The antigen this receptor binds is unknown. No base-level quality is on record; no much larger clone is a single base apart. The collaborating institutions used their own protocols to collect whole blood in K2EDTA tubes. Collaborator samples were shipped for TCRbeta analysis as frozen whole blood, isolated PBMCs, or DNA extracted from either sample type.

The origin of this receptor is a man between 18 and 35 years old with active or convalescent COVID-19. This sequence uses TRBV4-1 and TRBJ1-2; 8 junctional bases match TRBD1. The sample taken for sequencing was peripheral blood. The CDR3 region reads CASSQPRTGQTNYGYTF. The DNA sequence follows: TGCGCCAGCAGCCAACCCAGGACAGGGCAAACTAACTATGGCTACACCTTC.